These 17 T cell receptor beta chains were sequenced from one sample in a study of identical twins. MiXCR, run by TCRdb on the 5' RACE reads, gives a single entry per CDR3 protein. The top ten clones hold under 9.5% of a sample with a few hundred thousand distinct CDR3 sequences, 9% to 10% of them seen once. Sequenced input: naive T cells sorted from blood. These receptors were obtained from a woman aged 45-65 years in good health.

This clonotype was seen a handful of times. This chain uses TRBV20-1 with TRBJ2-7, with 8 bases lining up with TRBD2. The CDR3 is 17 residues long. Germline V lookup: CDR1 DFQATT, CDR2 SNEGSKA (reference sequence). V dropped 2 bases and J dropped 5; count of bases not matched to a gene: 17. The CDR3 region has the DNA TGCAGTGCTAGACGTAACACACCGGGACTAGTGTCCAACGAGCAGTACTTC. It translates to CSARRNTPGLVSNEQYF.

This clonotype was recorded many times. The CDR3 spells CASSQGRAPQDIQYF. CDR3 DNA sequence: TGCGCCAGCAGCCAGGGGCGGGCCCCCCAGGACATTCAGTACTTC. This rearrangement joins TRBV4-1 to TRBJ2-4, with D perhaps given as TRBD1 or TRBD2 (5 bases each). CDR3 size: 15 residues. Trimming pared 3 bases from V and 8 bases from J, leaving 17 bases between. CDR1 and CDR2 from the germline V gene are MGHRA and YSYEKL.

Ten or more counts support this clonotype. V gene TRBV4-1 combines with J gene TRBJ2-7; the D gene is possibly TRBD1 (6 bases). Germline V CDR1 and CDR2: MGHRA, YSYEKL. This CDR3 is built from 15 residues. V lost 3 bases to trimming and J lost 1 base, with 13 bases between them. The CDR3: CASSQARGESYEQYF. The CDR3 DNA reads TGCGCCAGCAGCCAGGCCAGGGGAGAATCCTACGAGCAGTACTTC.

This clonotype occurred many times. The rearrangement joins TRBV27 to TRBJ2-5; 7 bases map to TRBD1. The germline V gene encodes CDR1 MNHEY and CDR2 SMNVEV (reference sequence). V trimming: 1 base; J trimming: 4 bases; junction bases outside the gene matches: 9. This CDR3 comprises 16 residues. Here the CDR3 DNA reads TGTGCCAGCAGTTTATTACCGACAGGGATCCTAGAGACCCAGTACTTC. It is translated as CASSLLPTGILETQYF.

This clonotype was observed at least ten times. This chain joins TRBV29-1 and TRBJ2-5; TRBD2 aligns across 10 bases. The germline gives CDR1 SQVTM, CDR2 ANQGSEA. V trimming: 5 bases; J trimming: 5 bases; junction bases outside the gene matches: 2. The CDR3 covers 12 residues. The chain's CDR3 is CSVPSGSETQYF. In DNA form, the CDR3 reads TGCAGCGTTCCTAGCGGGAGTGAGACCCAGTACTTC. The variable domain in full, with the rest retrieved from reference TRBV29-1 and TRBJ2-5, is SAVISQKPSRDICQRGTSLTIQCQVDSQVTMMFWYRQQPGQSLTLIATANQGSEATYESGFVIDKFPISRPNLTFSTLTVSNMSPEDSSIYLCSVPSGSETQYFGPGTRLLVL.

This clonotype was picked up many times. The chain combines TRBV12-3 or TRBV12-4 with TRBJ2-3; 7 positions match TRBD2. With V trimmed by 8 bases and J by 0 bases, 8 bases remained unmatched. CDR3 length equals 15 residues. The CDR3 bases are TGTGCCAGCGTAGGCGGGAGAGCCAGCACAGATACGCAGTATTTT. Translating gives CASVGGRASTDTQYF.

This clonotype appeared a few times. The gene calls are TRBV4-1 and TRBJ1-2; 9 nucleotides agree with TRBD1. J was trimmed by 8 bases and V by 0 bases; bases with no gene match: 4. CDR1 and CDR2 (germline): MGHRA, YSYEKL. The CDR3 is made up of 14 amino acids. As DNA, the CDR3 is TGCGCCAGCAGCCAAGATGACAGGGGGACAGGCTACACCTTC. Translation: CASSQDDRGTGYTF.

This clonotype was detected ten times or more. This chain links TRBV10-3 with TRBJ2-3, with D unclear. Germline CDR1 is ENHRY and CDR2 is SYGVKD. The CDR3 totals 15 residues. The germline V and J ends were trimmed by 3 bases and 0 bases, with 10 bases remaining between them. The DNA of the CDR3 is TGTGCCATCAGTGACCGGCCGATAAGCACAGATACGCAGTATTTT. Protein: CAISDRPISTDTQYF.

The sample holds many counts of this clonotype. The chain is built from TRBV5-1 and TRBJ2-1; D ambiguous. The ends were cut back, 1 base at V and 7 bases at J, with 3 bases in the middle. The length of the CDR3 is 11 residues. In germline, CDR1 is SGHRS, CDR2 YFSETQ. The CDR3 region is CASSLLNEQFF. In DNA, the CDR3 is TGCGCCAGCAGCTTGTTGAATGAGCAGTTCTTC.

The chain couples TRBV19 to TRBJ2-1; D is unclear. With 7 bases removed from V and 0 bases from J, the gap between germline ends came to 16 bases. The CDR3 loop spans 16 amino acids. Germline CDR1 is LNHDA and CDR2 is SQIVND (reference sequence). CDR3 coding DNA: TGTGCCAGTACCCCGGTGTCCCATTTCTCCTACAATGAGCAGTTCTTC. Amino acids: CASTPVSHFSYNEQFF.

J is TRBJ2-2 and V is TRBV7-6; 10 nucleotides line up with TRBD2. J gave up 4 bases and V 1 base, and 0 bases lay outside the gene matches. Germline-derived CDR1 and CDR2 are SGHVS and FNYEAQ. The CDR3 has 15 amino acids. The CDR3 DNA reads TGTGCCAGCAGCTTAGGGACTAGCGGCACCGGGGAGCTGTTTTTT. Amino acid sequence: CASSLGTSGTGELFF.

In its sample, this clonotype was seen a few times. The V and J genes are TRBV7-9 and TRBJ2-7, with 7 bases fitting TRBD2. There are 14 residues in the CDR3. Germline CDR1 and CDR2: SEHNR and FQNEAQ (reference sequence). V lost 7 bases and J lost 6; bases outside the gene matches: 12. The CDR3 nucleotides read TGTGCCAGCACCTGGGGGGGGTCCTGGGGCGAGCAGTACTTC. This gives the protein CASTWGGSWGEQYF.

This clonotype has at least ten counts. V usage is TRBV12-3 or TRBV12-4 and J usage is TRBJ1-2; TRBD1 aligns across 8 bases. J lost 2 bases, V lost 2 bases, and 1 base had no gene match. This CDR3 spans 14 amino acids. The CDR3 region is CASSLHRGNYGYTF. CDR3 nucleotide sequence: TGTGCCAGCAGTTTACACAGGGGGAACTATGGCTACACCTTC.

This clonotype has a handful of counts. The chain is built from TRBV12-5 and TRBJ2-5; D uncertain. Germline V gives CDR1 LGHNT, CDR2 FRNRAP. The V end was cut by 0 bases, the J end by 5 bases, with 7 bases between. This CDR3 has 13 residues. Here the CDR3 reads CASGLVLYETQYF. Here the CDR3 DNA reads TGTGCTAGTGGTTTGGTACTTTACGAGACCCAGTACTTC.

The chain combines TRBV12-3 or TRBV12-4 with TRBJ2-3, with D perhaps given as TRBD1 or TRBD2 (5 bases each). There are 16 residues in the CDR3. The V gene lost 8 bases and the J gene lost 2 bases, with 20 bases spanning the gap. The CDR3: CASRNNHGGSTDTQYF. The CDR3 DNA reads TGTGCCAGCCGAAATAATCATGGGGGTTCCACAGATACGCAGTATTTT.

V and J are TRBV5-5 and TRBJ2-1; D might be TRBD1 or TRBD2, each matching 6 bases. V lost 4 bases and J 11 bases, leaving 37 bases between the germline ends. Germline CDR1 and CDR2: SGHKS and YYEKEE (reference sequence). The CDR3 contains 20 residues. CDR3 residues: CASSRGPASEGTGAGRQQFF. The CDR3, as DNA: TGTGCCAGCAGCCGGGGCCCGGCTAGCGAGGGGACGGGGGCAGGCCGACAGCAGTTCTTC.

This clonotype was observed a few times. The chain joins TRBV5-1 to TRBJ1-2; D unresolved. Germline CDR1 is SGHRS and CDR2 is YFSETQ. This CDR3 comprises 13 residues. Trimming removed 3 bases at V and 3 bases at J, with 9 bases between. CDR3 sequence (DNA): TGCGCCAGCAGCTCGCCTGGAGACTATGGCTACACCTTC. It encodes CASSSPGDYGYTF.